These 8 T cell receptor beta chains were all obtained from the same sample, sequenced in a study of blood T cell repertoires in COVID-19. Assay used: immunoSEQ multiplex PCR; TCRdb lists only in-frame clones, some missing. The data contain around 30,000 clones, around four fifths of them singletons. Sequencing was done on a sample of peripheral blood. All receptors derive from a woman aged 70-85 years with active or convalescent COVID-19.

The CDR3 spells CSVGRTGGNEQFF. CDR3 DNA: TGCAGCGTCGGACGGACAGGGGGGAATGAGCAGTTCTTC. The chain combines TRBV29-1 with TRBJ2-1, with 10 bases identical to TRBD1. Trimming at V came to 6 bases and at J to 7 bases, leaving 6 bases not matched to a gene. The CDR3 is made up of 13 amino acids. Germline CDR1 and CDR2: SQVTM and ANQGSEA.

The count of this clone is one. This chain connects TRBV2 to TRBJ2-1; the D gene is possibly TRBD2 (5 bases). CDR3 length: 15 residues. The germline CDR1 and CDR2 sequences are SNHLY and FYNNEI. V was cut by 8 bases and J by 5 bases, with 19 bases left in between. The CDR3 loop reads CASRSEAGKHNEQFF. The CDR3 nucleotides are TGTGCCAGCCGGTCGGAGGCAGGAAAACACAATGAGCAGTTCTTC.

The chain combines TRBV2 with TRBJ2-5; D is possibly TRBD2 (5 bases). CDR3 length: 13 amino acids. From germline, CDR1 is SNHLY and CDR2 FYNNEI. V dropped 5 bases and J dropped 5 bases, with 12 bases sitting between them. The CDR3 nucleotides read TGTGCCAGCAGTCGTGGTTCGGGGGAGACCCAGTACTTC. This encodes CASSRGSGETQYF.

The genes are TRBV15 and TRBJ1-5; D is perhaps TRBD1 (6 bases). The CDR3 has 13 residues. V was clipped by 7 bases and J by 3 bases, with 10 bases between them. Germline V gene lookup returns CDR1 LNHNV and CDR2 YYDKDF (reference sequence). CDR3 residues: CATTQGHNQPQHF. The CDR3 bases are TGTGCCACCACGCAGGGGCACAATCAGCCCCAGCATTTT.

CDR3 protein: CAWSAFELAGGPGEKFNEQFF. CDR3 DNA sequence: TGTGCCTGGAGTGCCTTCGAACTAGCGGGGGGGCCTGGTGAAAAATTCAATGAGCAGTTCTTC. This sequence joins TRBV30 and TRBJ2-1; 13 nucleotides line up with TRBD2. The CDR3 runs 21 residues. CDR1 is GTSNPN and CDR2 is SVGIG in the germline V gene (reference sequence). V was pared by 1 base and J by 6 bases, with 21 bases of the junction left unmatched.

This chain's CDR3 is CASSHSGVTDTQYF. In DNA, the CDR3 is TGTGCCAGTAGTCATAGCGGCGTCACAGATACGCAGTATTTT. The chain has TRBV19 and TRBJ2-3; tentative D call: TRBD2 (6 bases). Trimming stripped 5 bases from V and 2 bases from J, with 11 bases between. The CDR3 extends over 14 amino acids. The V gene's germline CDR1 is LNHDA and CDR2 SQIVND (reference sequence).

The chain links TRBV7-8 to TRBJ1-2, with a possible D match to TRBD1 (5 bases). Germline V gives CDR1 SGHVS, CDR2 FQNEAQ. The ends were cut back, 5 bases at V and 1 base at J, with 8 bases in the middle. CDR3 length: 13 amino acids. CDR3: CASSRDSNYGYTF. Written as DNA, the CDR3 is TGTGCCAGCAGCCGAGACAGTAACTATGGCTACACCTTC.

This sequence joins TRBV6-2 or TRBV6-3 and TRBJ1-2; unclear D gene. This CDR3 has 14 amino acids. Germline V gene data show CDR1 as MNHEY and CDR2 as SVGEGT. V gave up 2 bases and J gave up 4 bases, with 11 bases separating them. Written as DNA, the CDR3 is TGTGCCAGCAGTTACCCGCAAGGACTCTATGGCTACACCTTC. Translated, it gives CASSYPQGLYGYTF.